This T cell receptor (beta chain) is drawn from a study of T cell responses to AZD1222 COVID-19 vaccine. Sequencing used immunoSEQ multiplex PCR; TCRdb keeps in-frame clones, though not all of them. Counted here are around 97,000 clones, roughly nine tenths occurring once; the ten biggest clones make up 45% to 50%. V lost 5 bases and J 9 bases, leaving 16 bases between the germline ends. CDR3 size: 13 residues. The germline V gene has CDR1 MNHEY and CDR2 SMNVEV (reference sequence). Study-wide findings and caveats: Among AZD1222 vaccinees, only six or seven were seropositive at baseline. Donors were chiefly white British, with a greater number of females, and clonal diversity was perhaps underestimated.

For this clone: Its specificity is not known.

Material: peripheral blood, obtained on day 0 of AZD1222 vaccination. The chain couples TRBV27 to TRBJ2-5, with D perhaps being TRBD1 or TRBD2 (5 bases each). This clonotype originated in an adult in good health. The CDR3 DNA reads as TGTGCCAGCAGTCTAACGGGACCGCAGGCCCAGTACTTC. It codes for CASSLTGPQAQYF.